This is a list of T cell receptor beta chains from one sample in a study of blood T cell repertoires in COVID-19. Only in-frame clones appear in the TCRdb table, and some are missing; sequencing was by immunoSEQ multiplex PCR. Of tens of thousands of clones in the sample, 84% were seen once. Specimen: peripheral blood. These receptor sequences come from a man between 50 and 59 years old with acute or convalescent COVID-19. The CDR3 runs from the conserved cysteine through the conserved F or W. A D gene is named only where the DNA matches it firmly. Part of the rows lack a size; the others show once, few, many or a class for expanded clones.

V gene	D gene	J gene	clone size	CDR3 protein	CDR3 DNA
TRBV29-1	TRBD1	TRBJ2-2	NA	CSALPTGQADTGELFF	TGCAGCGCCTTACCCACGGGACAGGCGGACACCGGGGAGCTGTTTTTT
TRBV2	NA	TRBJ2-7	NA	CASSAPGSARTNSYEQYF	TGTGCCAGCAGTGCCCCCGGGTCAGCGCGCACCAACTCCTACGAGCAGTACTTC
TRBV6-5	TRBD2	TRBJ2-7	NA	CASSKPRGGAYEQYF	TGTGCCAGCAGCAAACCTCGGGGGGGGGCCTACGAGCAGTACTTC
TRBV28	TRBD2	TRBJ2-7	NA	CASSLSGRGQYF	TGTGCCAGCAGTTTATCAGGGAGGGGGCAGTACTTC
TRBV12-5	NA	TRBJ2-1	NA	CASGLVEGEVGEQFF	TGTGCTAGTGGTTTGGTAGAAGGGGAGGTGGGCGAGCAGTTCTTC
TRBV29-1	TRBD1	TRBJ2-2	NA	CSVATGDYYTGELFF	TGCAGCGTTGCCACAGGGGATTATTACACCGGGGAGCTGTTTTTT
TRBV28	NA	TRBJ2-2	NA	CASSLGGGIGELFF	TGTGCCAGCAGCCTGGGAGGGGGTATCGGGGAGCTGTTTTTT
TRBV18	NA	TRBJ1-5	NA	CASSPPGSYSNQPQHF	TGTGCCAGCTCCCCACCAGGGAGCTATAGCAATCAGCCCCAGCATTTT
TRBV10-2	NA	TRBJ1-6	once	CASSLGGASPLHF	TGCGCCAGCAGCCTCGGGGGGGCTTCACCCCTCCACTTT
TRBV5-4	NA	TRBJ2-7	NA	CASSSGRGMGPYEQYF	TGTGCCAGCAGCTCGGGGCGCGGGATGGGACCCTACGAGCAGTACTTC
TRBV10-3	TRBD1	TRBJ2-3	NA	CAIRGQATDTQYF	TGTGCCATCAGAGGACAGGCCACAGATACGCAGTATTTT
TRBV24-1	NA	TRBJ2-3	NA	CATSDSPGGTDTQYF	TGTGCCACCAGTGATTCTCCAGGGGGCACAGATACGCAGTATTTT
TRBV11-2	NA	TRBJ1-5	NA	CASSVGAGQPQHF	TGTGCCAGCAGCGTGGGGGCGGGTCAGCCCCAGCATTTT
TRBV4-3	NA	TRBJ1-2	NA	CASSQEAAGHYGYTF	TGCGCCAGCAGCCAAGAAGCGGCAGGCCACTATGGCTACACCTTC
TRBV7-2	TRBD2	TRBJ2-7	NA	CASSSSGSYEQYF	TGTGCCAGCAGCTCCAGCGGGAGCTACGAGCAGTACTTC
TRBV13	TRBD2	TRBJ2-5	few	CASSPSPSGSQETQYF	TGTGCCAGCAGCCCCAGTCCTAGCGGGAGTCAAGAGACCCAGTACTTC
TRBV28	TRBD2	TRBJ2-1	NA	CASSSETSGKRNEQFF	TGTGCCAGCAGTTCCGAGACTAGCGGGAAGAGGAATGAGCAGTTCTTC
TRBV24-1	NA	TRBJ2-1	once	CATSSTGREQFF	TGTGCCACAAGTTCTACAGGACGCGAGCAGTTCTTC
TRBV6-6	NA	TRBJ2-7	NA	CASSYSQGLVEQYF	TGTGCCAGCAGTTACTCGCAGGGTCTTGTTGAGCAGTACTTC
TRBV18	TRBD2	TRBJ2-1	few	CASSPLAGGYNEQFF	TGTGCCAGCTCACCCCTAGCGGGGGGCTACAATGAGCAGTTCTTC
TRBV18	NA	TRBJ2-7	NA	CASSPPGGYEQYF	TGTGCCAGCTCACCACCGGGGGGATACGAGCAGTACTTC
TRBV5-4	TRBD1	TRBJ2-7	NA	CASSFLGQGYEQYF	TGTGCCAGCAGCTTCCTGGGACAGGGGTACGAGCAGTACTTC
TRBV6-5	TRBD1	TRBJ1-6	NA	CASSRTGRDSPLHF	TGTGCCAGCAGCAGGACAGGGAGGGATTCACCCCTCCACTTT
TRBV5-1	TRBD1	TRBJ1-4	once	CASSEKGQGNEKLFF	TGCGCCAGCAGCGAAAAGGGACAGGGTAATGAAAAACTGTTTTTT
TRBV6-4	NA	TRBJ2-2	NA	CASSDEATGELFF	TGTGCCAGCAGTGACGAAGCAACCGGGGAGCTGTTTTTT
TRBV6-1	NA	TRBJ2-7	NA	CASSDRGYEQYF	TGTGCCAGCAGTGACAGGGGCTACGAGCAGTACTTC
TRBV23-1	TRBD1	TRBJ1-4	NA	CASSSTGAISYSF	TGCGCCAGCAGTTCGACAGGGGCCATATCCTACTCTTTT
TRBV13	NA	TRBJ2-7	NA	CASSPPEGSTSYEQYF	TGTGCCAGCAGCCCCCCGGAGGGCAGTACCTCCTACGAGCAGTACTTC
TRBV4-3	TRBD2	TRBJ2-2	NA	CASSLGLAGGELFF	TGCGCCAGCAGCCTAGGACTAGCCGGCGGGGAGCTGTTTTTT
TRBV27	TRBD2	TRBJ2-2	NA	CASSSIWRETGGELFF	TGTGCCAGCAGTTCCATCTGGCGGGAGACCGGCGGGGAGCTGTTTTTT
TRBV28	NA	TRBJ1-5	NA	CASSFPPAINQPQHF	TGTGCCAGCAGTTTCCCCCCAGCGATCAATCAGCCCCAGCATTTT
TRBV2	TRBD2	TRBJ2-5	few	CASSARTSGRGEETQYF	TGTGCCAGCAGTGCCCGCACTAGCGGGAGGGGAGAAGAGACCCAGTACTTC
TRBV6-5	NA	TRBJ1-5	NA	CASSYTDNQPQHF	TGTGCCAGCAGTTATACTGACAATCAGCCCCAGCATTTT
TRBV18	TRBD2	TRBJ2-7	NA	CASSPLPSGKSYEQYF	TGTGCCAGCTCACCACTGCCTAGCGGGAAAAGCTACGAGCAGTACTTC
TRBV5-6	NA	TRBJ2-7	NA	CASSLGGADEQYF	TGTGCCAGCAGCTTAGGGGGGGCTGACGAGCAGTACTTC
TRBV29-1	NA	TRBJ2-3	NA	CSVELLGALDTQYF	TGCAGCGTTGAACTCCTAGGGGCCCTAGATACGCAGTATTTT
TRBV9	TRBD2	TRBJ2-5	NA	CASNLGGRTETQYF	TGTGCCAGCAACCTGGGGGGGAGAACGGAGACCCAGTACTTC
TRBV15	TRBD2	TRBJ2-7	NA	CATSRRTTSGYEQYF	TGTGCCACCAGCAGACGGACGACTAGCGGCTACGAGCAGTACTTC
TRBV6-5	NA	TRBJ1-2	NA	CASSRPGPHGYTF	TGTGCCAGCAGTCGCCCAGGGCCCCATGGCTACACCTTC